The present TCR beta chain was sequenced within a study of OX40 agonist ivuxolimab in advanced cancers. Background on the study: The study reported partial responses in three patients: one hepatocellular carcinoma, two cutaneous melanoma.

With 6 bases removed from V and 7 bases from J, the gap between germline ends came to 12 bases. Germline V gene lookup returns CDR1 SQVTM and CDR2 ANQGSEA. This CDR3 is 12 amino acids long. Study-level results: There were also nonresponders showing low normalized T-cell clonal expansion. At doses 0.1 to 3.0 mg/kg, CD4+ and CD8+ clones expanded.

Only in-frame clones appear in the TCRdb table, and some are missing; sequencing was by immunoSEQ multiplex PCR. The sample consists of more than 70,000 clones, 70% to 85% of them appearing once. For this clone: Its antigen is still unknown.

The sequence was collected from an adult with an advanced solid tumor such as melanoma, head and neck, liver or kidney cancer. This chain joins TRBV29-1 and TRBJ2-2; D may correspond to TRBD1 or TRBD2 (5 bases each). The specimen was CD4+ or CD8+ T cells sorted from blood, collected in a trial of the OX40 agonist ivuxolimab. The CDR3 coding sequence is TGCAGCGTAGCGTGGGACGTCGGGGAGCTGTTTTTT. It yields the protein CSVAWDVGELFF.